The 30 T cell receptor beta chains below come from one sample, sequenced in a study of blood T cell repertoires in COVID-19. Clones were read by immunoSEQ multiplex PCR, and TCRdb kept only the in-frame ones, dropping some. Here the sample spans 250,000 or so clones, about 91% being singletons. What was sequenced was peripheral blood. These TCRs come from a woman aged 40 to 50 who had recovered from COVID-19.

This chain uses TRBV6-5 with TRBJ2-2; weak D call: TRBD2 (5 bases). This CDR3 spans 14 amino acids. V lost 8 bases to trimming and J lost 5 bases, with 15 bases between them. CDR1 is MNHEY and CDR2 is SVGAGI in the germline V gene. CDR3 bases: TGTGCCAGCGGGAGAGTCAGGTCGACCGGGGAGCTGTTTTTT. Translated, it gives CASGRVRSTGELFF.

CDR3 sequence (DNA): TGCGCCAGCACCCTGGAGGGGGGGGTAGTAAGTGGGGCCAACGTCCTGACTTTC. Protein product: CASTLEGGVVSGANVLTF. This chain connects TRBV4-1 to TRBJ2-6; D might be TRBD2 (7 bases). Germline loops: CDR1 MGHRA, CDR2 YSYEKL. The CDR3 length is 18 residues. Trimming took off 7 bases at V and 3 bases at J, with 22 bases between the two ends.

The chain recombines TRBV6-4 with TRBJ2-3; D possibly corresponds to TRBD1 (6 bases). Per germline, CDR1 MRHNA and CDR2 SNTAGT. V was trimmed by 7 bases and J by 11 bases, leaving 13 bases between them. The CDR3 has 11 amino acids. DNA of the CDR3: TGTGCCAGCACCCGACAGGACGGGCAGTATTTT. It yields the protein CASTRQDGQYF.

This chain joins TRBV5-6 and TRBJ1-2; possible D gene TRBD1, 5 bases. V lost 6 bases and J lost 5, with 11 bases in between. Germline V lookup: CDR1 SGHDT, CDR2 YYEEEE. The CDR3 sequence is 12 residues long. CDR3 loop: CASTSDSYGYTF. In DNA, the CDR3 is TGTGCCAGCACCTCCGACAGTTATGGCTACACCTTC.

The J gene is TRBJ2-7, the V gene TRBV5-5; 10 bases match TRBD2. The CDR3 has 15 amino acids. The germline V gene encodes CDR1 SGHKS and CDR2 YYEKEE (reference sequence). The V gene end was trimmed by 4 bases and the J gene end by 5 bases; junction bases not matched to a gene: 9. CDR3 in amino acids: CASSRGTSESDEQYV. DNA of the CDR3: TGTGCCAGCAGCCGGGGGACTAGCGAGTCAGACGAGCAGTACGTC.

V gene TRBV10-3 combines with J gene TRBJ1-1, with 8 positions matching TRBD1. The CDR3 consists of 14 residues. Germline V CDR1 and CDR2: ENHRY, SYGVKD. V dropped 6 bases and J dropped 1; count of bases not matched to a gene: 4. DNA for the CDR3: TGTGCCATCAGGGCGGGACAGGAGAACACTGAAGCTTTCTTT. Residues: CAIRAGQENTEAFF.

V and J are TRBV7-9 and TRBJ1-1; tentatively, D is TRBD1 (6 bases). The CDR3 has 14 residues. The V and J ends lost 5 bases and 4 bases respectively, with 14 bases between them. CDR1 and CDR2 (germline): SEHNR, FQNEAQ (reference sequence). CDR3 DNA: TGTGCCAGCAGCCCGGGGGGCAGTGGCACTGAAGCTTTCTTT. Residues: CASSPGGSGTEAFF.

The J gene is TRBJ2-2, the V gene TRBV4-3, with 10 bases lining up with TRBD2. V dropped 0 bases and J dropped 4; count of bases not matched to a gene: 8. CDR1 and CDR2 (germline): LGHNA, YSLEER. The CDR3 has 18 amino acids. The CDR3 spells CASSQDRVAGGPTGELFF. The CDR3, as DNA: TGCGCCAGCAGCCAAGATCGAGTAGCGGGAGGACCCACCGGGGAGCTGTTTTTT.

This clone was seen a single time. The chain joins TRBV10-3 to TRBJ2-2, with 12 positions matching TRBD2. The length of the CDR3 is 13 residues. The J segment lost 5 bases and the V segment lost 9 bases, leaving 1 base of the junction unmatched. Germline-derived CDR1 and CDR2 are ENHRY and SYGVKD. CDR3 in amino acids: CAILAGGTGELFF. The CDR3 bases are TGTGCCATTCTAGCGGGGGGGACCGGGGAGCTGTTTTTT.

This rearrangement joins TRBV3-1 (or the pseudogene TRBV3-2) to TRBJ1-2; perhaps TRBD1 as D (5 bases). V was clipped by 5 bases and J by 7 bases, with 14 bases between them. The length of the CDR3 is 13 residues. Germline CDR1 reads LGHDT; CDR2 reads YNNKEL (reference sequence). In DNA, the CDR3 is TGTGCCAGCAGCGACAGCGGGGGTTTTGGCTACACCTTC. Protein sequence: CASSDSGGFGYTF.

The V call is TRBV4-1, the J call TRBJ2-2; 7 bases agree with TRBD2. V dropped 1 base and J dropped 7; count of bases not matched to a gene: 6. CDR1 is MGHRA and CDR2 is YSYEKL in the germline V gene. This CDR3 is built from 15 residues. The CDR3 region is CASSQVAGESGELFF. In nucleotides, the CDR3 is TGCGCCAGCAGCCAAGTGGCGGGGGAGAGCGGGGAGCTGTTTTTT.

CDR3 DNA: TGTGCCAGCAGCCTAGGGACAGGGGATCATCAGCCCCAGCATTTT. Translation: CASSLGTGDHQPQHF. This chain uses TRBV5-6 with TRBJ1-5; 10 bases agree with TRBD1. CDR1 and CDR2 (germline): SGHDT, YYEEEE. Trimming took 4 bases from V and 5 from J; bases not matched to a gene: 6. The CDR3 consists of 15 residues.

This chain connects TRBV6-2 or TRBV6-3 to TRBJ2-1, with 10 nucleotides matching TRBD1. V was pared by 0 bases and J by 9 bases, with 5 bases of the junction left unmatched. Germline V gene lookup returns CDR1 MNHEY and CDR2 SVGEGT. This CDR3 is 15 amino acids long. The CDR3 bases are TGTGCCAGCAGTTACTCGACAGGGGGCGTAGCTGAGCAGTTCTTC. This gives the protein CASSYSTGGVAEQFF.

The V and J genes are TRBV18 and TRBJ1-1; the D is unclear. The length of the CDR3 is 13 residues. V gave up 0 bases and J gave up 6 bases, with 8 bases separating them. Germline CDR1 and CDR2: KGHSH and LQKENI. The CDR3 DNA reads as TGTGCCAGCTCACCACCGGAGTCCCCTGAAGCTTTCTTT. It is translated as CASSPPESPEAFF.

The gene calls are TRBV6-2 or TRBV6-3 and TRBJ2-1; D may be TRBD2 (6 bases). Germline CDR1 is MNHEY and CDR2 is SVGEGT. The CDR3 loop spans 14 amino acids. V gave up 5 bases and J gave up 7 bases, with 15 bases separating them. The CDR3 spells CASSPGLPMNEQFF. DNA for the CDR3: TGTGCCAGCAGTCCGGGACTTCCCATGAATGAGCAGTTCTTC.

V is TRBV10-1 and J is TRBJ1-6; 8 nucleotides line up with TRBD1. The V segment lost 6 bases and the J segment 9 bases; nucleotides outside the gene matches: 4. CDR1 is WNHNN and CDR2 is SYGVQD in the germline V gene (reference sequence). The CDR3 totals 13 residues. CDR3 region: CASRKDRGSPLHF. For the CDR3, the DNA is TGCGCCAGCAGAAAAGACAGGGGTTCACCCCTCCACTTT.

CDR3 region: CASSQPGTSAGELFF. CDR3 coding DNA: TGCGCCAGCAGCCAACCCGGGACTAGCGCAGGGGAGCTGTTTTTT. The rearrangement uses TRBV4-1 and TRBJ2-2, with 10 bases aligning to TRBD2. V was clipped by 2 bases and J by 8 bases; unmatched bases: 5. The germline CDR1 and CDR2 sequences are MGHRA and YSYEKL. The CDR3 contains 15 residues.

This clone was seen a single time. This chain links TRBV6-2 or TRBV6-3 with TRBJ2-7; D ambiguous. The germline V gene encodes CDR1 MNHEY and CDR2 SVGEGT. This CDR3 is built from 14 residues. V lost 6 bases, J lost 2 bases, and 14 bases lay in between. CDR3 in amino acids: CASSLSIKTYEQYF. The CDR3 nucleotides read TGTGCCAGCAGCCTCTCTATTAAGACCTACGAGCAGTACTTC.

The chain joins TRBV27 to TRBJ1-2, with a possible D match to TRBD1 (6 bases). V shed 6 bases and J shed 7 bases, with 18 bases lying between them. CDR3 size: 14 residues. The V gene's germline CDR1 is MNHEY and CDR2 SMNVEV (reference sequence). CDR3 amino acids: CASRTTGLSGGYTF. DNA of the CDR3: TGTGCCAGCAGGACGACAGGTCTCTCAGGTGGCTACACCTTC.

This clone has more than one count but fewer than ten. The rearrangement uses TRBV6-5 and TRBJ2-2; TRBD1 matches at 7 bases. The V segment lost 7 bases and the J segment 0 bases; nucleotides outside the gene matches: 5. Germline CDR1 is MNHEY and CDR2 is SVGAGI. This CDR3 is built from 15 residues. The CDR3 sequence is CASNTGTANTGELFF. Here the CDR3 DNA reads TGTGCCAGCAATACCGGGACAGCGAACACCGGGGAGCTGTTTTTT.

This clone was picked up many times. The chain has TRBV11-1 and TRBJ2-3; D is undetermined. Per germline, CDR1 SGHAT and CDR2 FQDESV (reference sequence). Trimming took off 4 bases at V and 4 bases at J, with 3 bases between the two ends. This CDR3 is 11 amino acids long. The CDR3 spells CASSYSDTQYF. The CDR3 DNA follows: TGTGCCAGCAGCTACTCAGATACGCAGTATTTT.

This chain connects TRBV5-1 to TRBJ1-2; 10 positions match TRBD1. Germline loops: CDR1 SGHRS, CDR2 YFSETQ. The ends lost 0 bases at V and 6 bases at J; junction bases unmatched: 5. The CDR3 extends over 15 amino acids. CDR3 nucleotides: TGCGCCAGCAGCTTGGGACAGGGGGCAACCAATGGCTACACCTTC. It translates to CASSLGQGATNGYTF.

The J gene is TRBJ1-4, the V gene TRBV18; tentatively, D is TRBD1 (6 bases). The germline V gene has CDR1 KGHSH and CDR2 LQKENI. The CDR3 has 17 residues. Trimming removed 4 bases at V and 7 bases at J, with 22 bases between. As DNA, the CDR3 is TGTGCCAGCTCACTTTCCACGCGACAGGTTGGGGGTGAAAAACTGTTTTTT. It specifies CASSLSTRQVGGEKLFF.

The chain has TRBV12-5 and TRBJ2-3; 8 bases fit TRBD2. This CDR3 region has 16 residues. Per the germline V gene, CDR1 is LGHNT and CDR2 is FRNRAP. After removal of 2 bases from V and 3 bases from J, the junction contained 7 bases not matched to a gene. CDR3 amino acids: CASGLFQGLATDTQYF. The DNA of the CDR3 is TGTGCTAGTGGTTTGTTCCAAGGACTAGCTACAGATACGCAGTATTTT.

The V and J genes are TRBV7-2 and TRBJ1-2; 8 nucleotides line up with TRBD1. The CDR3 totals 14 residues. CDR1 and CDR2 from the germline V gene are SGHTA and FQGNSA. Trimming cost V 5 bases and J 0 bases; bases outside gene matches: 2. CDR3 amino acids: CASSMDRANYGYTF. The CDR3 bases are TGTGCCAGCAGCATGGACAGGGCTAACTATGGCTACACCTTC. The variable domain in full, completed from reference TRBV7-2 and TRBJ1-2, reads GAGVSQSPSNKVTEKGKDVELRCDPISGHTALYWYRQSLGQGLEFLIYFQGNSAPDKSGLPSDRFSAERTGGSVSTLTIQRTQQEDSAVYLCASSMDRANYGYTFGSGTRLTVV.

The V and J genes are TRBV5-1 and TRBJ2-1; TRBD1 aligns across 9 bases. The CDR3 consists of 16 residues. The junction had 10 bases not matched to a gene; V was cut back by 3 bases and J by 6 bases. In germline, CDR1 is SGHRS, CDR2 YFSETQ. CDR3 region: CASSYPGTGIINEQFF. The CDR3 bases are TGCGCCAGCAGCTACCCGGGGACAGGGATAATCAATGAGCAGTTCTTC. Variable domain in full (rest from reference TRBV5-1 and TRBJ2-1): KAGVTQTPRYLIKTRGQQVTLSCSPISGHRSVSWYQQTPGQGLQFLFEYFSETQRNKGNFPGRFSGRQFSNSRSEMNVSTLELGDSALYLCASSYPGTGIINEQFFGPGTRLTVL.

The chain combines TRBV28 with TRBJ1-5, with a possible D match to TRBD1 (5 bases). The CDR3 sequence is 14 residues long. Per the germline V gene, CDR1 is MDHEN and CDR2 is SYDVKM. V shed 6 bases and J shed 5 bases, with 14 bases lying between them. The CDR3 nucleotides read TGTGCCAGCAGAGGGTCCGGGGGTTATCAGCCCCAGCATTTT. Its translation is CASRGSGGYQPQHF.

This clone appeared a single time. The chain combines TRBV9 with TRBJ1-1, with D unresolved. Germline CDR1 and CDR2: SGDLS and YYNGEE. The V gene lost 0 bases and the J gene lost 0 bases, with 6 bases spanning the gap. CDR3 length: 14 residues. This CDR3 reads CASSVVGMNTEAFF. As DNA, the CDR3 is TGTGCCAGCAGCGTAGTCGGGATGAACACTGAAGCTTTCTTT.

This rearrangement joins TRBV11-2 to TRBJ2-1; 7 bases match TRBD1. V lost 4 bases and J lost 10; bases outside the gene matches: 16. Germline V gives CDR1 SGHAT, CDR2 FQNNGV. The CDR3 contains 16 residues. CDR3 bases: TGTGCCAGCAGCTCCAAACCGGGACAGTCTACAGGGGAGCAGTTCTTC. Translating gives CASSSKPGQSTGEQFF.

The chain links TRBV24-1 to TRBJ2-5; 7 bases line up with TRBD1. CDR1 and CDR2 from the germline V gene are KGHDR and SFDVKD. The CDR3 length is 17 residues. V was clipped by 1 base and J by 3 bases; unmatched bases: 10. CDR3 in DNA: TGTGCCACCAGTGATTTCCCACCAAGACAGGGAGAAGAGACCCAGTACTTC. This translates into CATSDFPPRQGEETQYF.